These T cell receptor beta chains were read from a single sample in a study of T-cell reconstitution after alpha-beta-depleted transplantation in children. TCRdb re-derived calls from the PCR reads in MiXCR, one entry per CDR3 protein. The sample lists 83,000 or so distinct CDR3 sequences, roughly 8.3% seen once, with just under 7% in the top ten. Sequenced material: PBMCs from the stem cell graft donor, taken from the stem cell graft. The source is a human donor who donated a stem cell graft to a child with congenital amegakaryocytic thrombocytopenia. The conserved cysteine and the conserved F or W are not part of the CDR3 here. A D gene is named only where the DNA matches it firmly.

d_call,v_call,cdr3_length,cdr3_aa
TRBD1,TRBV28,12,ASSLPTGLDTQY
.,TRBV14,12,ASSQDWPRNSQY
.,TRBV6-1,11,ASSEQSLQPQH
.,TRBV20-1,11,SARVIPTDTQY
TRBD2,TRBV2,13,ASRPGTSGSNEQF
.,TRBV5-1,11,ASSLLSGYEQY
.,TRBV11-2,10,ASSFQGDTQY
TRBD2,TRBV5-5,14,ASSRIAGASYNEQF
.,TRBV5-4,10,ASSLDDNEQF
.,TRBV3-1,15,ASSNEPGPIAKNIQY
.,TRBV2,11,ASSGGHNQPQH
.,TRBV4-1,16,ASSQDLFPGLGEETQY
TRBD2,TRBV5-1,13,ASSLTLAHQETQY
TRBD2,TRBV11-2,13,ASSRGTSGTGELF
.,TRBV5-1,14,ASSGGRGRWDYGYT
TRBD1,TRBV7-2,12,ASSPGQGAEKLF
.,TRBV27,11,ASSFLRDTEAF
.,TRBV27,11,ASSPTNTDTQY
TRBD2,TRBV20-1,13,SADRSGRDYNEQF
.,TRBV7-2,12,ASSSGHSGNTIY
.,TRBV6-2/TRBV6-3,10,ASAGAGNTIY
.,TRBV6-5,12,ASSYNPSNQPQH
.,TRBV15,14,ATSGGGPRIDSPLH
.,TRBV6-2/TRBV6-3,11,ASSMGLYNEQF
TRBD1,TRBV20-1,12,SARPGTGVETQY
TRBD2,TRBV5-1,14,ASSLGLAGGRGEQF
.,TRBV30,12,AWSAPPTNTEAF
.,TRBV19,10,ASSIGPRELF
.,TRBV10-3,10,AISEQNYGYT
.,TRBV18,12,ASSPSVANTEAF
TRBD2,TRBV5-1,11,ASSTGLAYEQY
.,TRBV20-1,12,SAQPQGSNYGYT
TRBD1,TRBV10-3,10,AISTPGQGQY
TRBD1,TRBV5-1,13,ASSLGQGAIYGYT
TRBD1,TRBV6-2/TRBV6-3,13,ASKDRGRRDTEAF
.,TRBV20-1,14,SARGFGTTKNNEQF
TRBD1,TRBV7-3,14,ASSLDDRGPRETQY
.,TRBV4-2,15,ASSPVPIYFHTGELF
TRBD2,TRBV20-1,14,SARDGTSGDLYEQY
.,TRBV19,14,ASSIQGQGKFYEQY
.,TRBV7-2,10,ASSTVTWKQY
.,TRBV11-1,15,ASSLAAVGLSYNEQF
TRBD2,TRBV7-2,14,ASSLNSGRVGNEQF
TRBD1,TRBV4-1,13,ASSHDSGTGLGYT
.,TRBV20-1,12,SAFSAAPHNEQF
.,TRBV20-1,10,SASSGGQPQH
TRBD1,TRBV4-3,13,ASSPRDRGTGELF
.,TRBV9,12,ASSVAQGAETQY
.,TRBV10-3,12,AISDSETGNGYT
.,TRBV10-2,13,ASSADFGSYNEQF
TRBD2,TRBV4-1,14,ASSQVSGGYTGELF
.,TRBV4-3,13,ASSQARDQNEKLF